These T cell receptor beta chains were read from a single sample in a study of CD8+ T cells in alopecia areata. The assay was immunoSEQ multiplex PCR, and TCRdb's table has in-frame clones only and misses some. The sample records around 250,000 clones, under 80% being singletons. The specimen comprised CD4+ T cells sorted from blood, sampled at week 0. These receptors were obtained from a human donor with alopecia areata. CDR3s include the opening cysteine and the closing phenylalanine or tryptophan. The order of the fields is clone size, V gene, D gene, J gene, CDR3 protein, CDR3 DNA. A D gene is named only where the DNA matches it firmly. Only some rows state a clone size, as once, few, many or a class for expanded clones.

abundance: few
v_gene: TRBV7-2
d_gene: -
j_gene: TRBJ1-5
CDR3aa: CASSRSGGNQPQHF
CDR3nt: TGTGCCAGCAGTCGGAGTGGGGGGAATCAGCCCCAGCATTTT

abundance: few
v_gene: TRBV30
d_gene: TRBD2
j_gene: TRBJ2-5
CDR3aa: CAWSEGAGGPETQYF
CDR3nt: TGTGCCTGGAGTGAGGGAGCGGGGGGGCCGGAGACCCAGTACTTC

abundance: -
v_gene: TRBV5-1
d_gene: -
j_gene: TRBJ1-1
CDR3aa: CASSISGPTTEAFF
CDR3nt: TGCGCCAGCAGCATATCAGGGCCTACCACCGAAGCTTTCTTT

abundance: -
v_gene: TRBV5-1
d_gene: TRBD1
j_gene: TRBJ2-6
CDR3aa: CASSLSGTGANVLTF
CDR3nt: TGCGCCAGCAGCTTGTCCGGGACAGGAGCCAACGTCCTGACTTTC

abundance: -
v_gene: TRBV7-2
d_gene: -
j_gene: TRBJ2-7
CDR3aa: CASGNYEQYF
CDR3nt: TGTGCCAGCGGAAACTACGAGCAGTACTTC

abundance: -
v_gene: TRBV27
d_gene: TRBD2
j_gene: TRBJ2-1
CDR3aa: CASKTGGSYNEQFF
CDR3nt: TGTGCCAGCAAGACGGGGGGCTCCTACAATGAGCAGTTCTTC

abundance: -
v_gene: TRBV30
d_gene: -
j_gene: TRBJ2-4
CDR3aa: CAWSERTNIQYF
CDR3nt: TGTGCCTGGAGTGAACGGACTAACATTCAGTACTTC

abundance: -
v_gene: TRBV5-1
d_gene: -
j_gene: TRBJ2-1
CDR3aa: CASSFSGENEQFF
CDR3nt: TGCGCCAGCAGCTTCTCAGGGGAGAATGAGCAGTTCTTC

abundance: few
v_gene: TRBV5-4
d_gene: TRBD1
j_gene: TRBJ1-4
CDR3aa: CASSLQTGGAEKLFF
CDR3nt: TGTGCCAGCAGCTTGCAGACAGGGGGCGCGGAAAAACTGTTTTTT

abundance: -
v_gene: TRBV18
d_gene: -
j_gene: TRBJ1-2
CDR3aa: CASSPNGGGDYGYTF
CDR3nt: TGTGCCAGCTCACCAAATGGAGGGGGAGACTATGGCTACACCTTC

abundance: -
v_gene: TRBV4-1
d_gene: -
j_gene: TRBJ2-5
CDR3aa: CASSQVVGVETQYF
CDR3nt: TGCGCCAGCAGCCAAGTGGTAGGGGTTGAGACCCAGTACTTC